The T cell receptor beta chain described here comes from a study of early T cells in non-severe SARS-CoV-2 infection (dated by TCRdb to the early 2020s). With regard to the full study: Because TCR sequencing relied on bulk RNA taken from unsorted whole blood, pairing of alpha and beta chains was not possible.

The library was generated by 5' RACE. This sample was sequenced with a NextSeq 500. Unique molecular identifiers were attached to individual cDNA molecules in the TCR library protocol so that sequencing error and PCR bias could be corrected. Both TCR alpha and beta chains were sequenced, and tight co-correlation was observed between alpha and beta sequence abundances in each sample. On the study's bioinformatics: Decombinator V4 was used to annotate TCR sequences for V gene, J gene and CDR3. TCRs were defined as expanded if a significant change between any two time points was detected under a Poisson model with p below 0.0001. Abundances of TCRs were expressed as counts per million after normalisation to the total number of TCRs sequenced in each sample. TRAV1-2 paired with TRAJ12, TRAJ20 or TRAJ33 defined MAIT TCRs, while TRAV10 paired with TRAJ18 defined iNKT TCRs. A search of VDJdb, accessed on 1 November 2021, was run for TCRs annotated to CMV, EBV and SARS-CoV-2, with TCRs annotated for multiple antigens excluded. TCRdb reprocessing: public reads trimmed at Q25 with fastp, clones called with MiXCR, in-frame beta chains kept. Rows with a matching CDR3 protein are joined into one entry that keeps the most common DNA and genes. TCRdb's processing, not the authors', yielded these V and J calls. The sample contains some 96,000 distinct CDR3 sequences, approximately 13% of them found a single time. The top ten hold over 2% of the sample.

Taken from the germline V gene, the CDR1 and CDR2 loops are SNHLY and FYNNEI. V loses 8 bases of germline sequence and J loses 0 bases, and the interval between the two ends is 19 bases. The CDR3 numbers 16 residues from cysteine through phenylalanine. Left in the record is the CDR3 DNA by itself, 48 bases read in frame from the first base. This clonotype occurred many times. What this receptor recognizes is not known. The sample holds no much larger clone one base away, and base qualities are not on file. Set within a cohort of healthcare workers in London, UK, this nested case-control study involved weekly PCR testing of nasopharyngeal swabs along with blood sampling. Healthcare workers were enrolled in the week of the UK lockdown, from 23 to 31 March 2020, and were followed every week for up to roughly 15 weeks. Study-wide findings and limitations: VDJdb matching was skewed toward anti-spike CD8 responses and likely underestimated virus-specific expansions, missing private and CD4 specificities.

Source material: whole blood. This sequence was found in an adult who was a healthcare worker with PCR-confirmed SARS-CoV-2 infection or an uninfected control (not recorded which). The rearrangement joined TRBV2 to TRBJ1-1; the D gene is perhaps TRBD1, from 5 matching bases. The CDR3 amino acid sequence is: CASGSPGRRMNTEAFF. The nucleotide sequence is given as TGTGCCAGCGGCTCCCCGGGGCGGAGAATGAACACTGAAGCTTTCTTT.